This entry concerns a single T cell receptor beta chain. This sample was included in a study of T cell changes during pregnancy in multiple sclerosis. Germline V gene sequence: CDR1 MNHEY, CDR2 SVGAGI. There are 14 residues in the CDR3. Trimming shortened V by 0 bases and J by 9 bases, and 12 bases separated the two germline ends. Data came from immunoSEQ multiplex PCR; TCRdb stores just in-frame clones and leaves some out. The sample has around 36,000 clones, 90% seen once. The clonotype comes from a female donor with multiple sclerosis, enrolled in a pregnancy study. The chain recombines TRBV6-5 with TRBJ2-1; TRBD2 is a possible D gene (6 bases). Here the sequenced sample was CD4+ T cells from peripheral blood mononuclear cells, taken in the third trimester of pregnancy. CDR3 DNA: TGTGCCAGCAGTTACTCGACGGGGGTGCGTGAGCAGTTCTTC. It encodes CASSYSTGVREQFF.